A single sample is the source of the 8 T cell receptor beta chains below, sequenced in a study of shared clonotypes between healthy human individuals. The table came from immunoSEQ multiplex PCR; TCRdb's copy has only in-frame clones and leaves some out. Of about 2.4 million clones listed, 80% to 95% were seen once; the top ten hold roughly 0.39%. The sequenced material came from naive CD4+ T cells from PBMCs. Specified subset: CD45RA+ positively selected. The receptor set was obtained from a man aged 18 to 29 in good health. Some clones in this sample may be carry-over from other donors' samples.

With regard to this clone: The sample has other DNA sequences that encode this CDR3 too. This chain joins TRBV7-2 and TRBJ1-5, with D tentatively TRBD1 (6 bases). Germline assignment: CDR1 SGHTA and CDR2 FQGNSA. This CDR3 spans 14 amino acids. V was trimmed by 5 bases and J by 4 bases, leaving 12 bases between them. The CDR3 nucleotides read TGTGCCAGCAGCCCACGGAGGGGGAATCAGCCCCAGCATTTT. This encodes CASSPRRGNQPQHF.

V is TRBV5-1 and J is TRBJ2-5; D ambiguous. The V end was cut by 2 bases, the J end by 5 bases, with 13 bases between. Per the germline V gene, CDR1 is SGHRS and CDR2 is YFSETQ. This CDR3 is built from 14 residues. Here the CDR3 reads CASSFLGIGETQYF. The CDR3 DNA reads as TGCGCCAGCAGCTTCTTAGGGATTGGTGAGACCCAGTACTTC. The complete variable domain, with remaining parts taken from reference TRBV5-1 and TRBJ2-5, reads KAGVTQTPRYLIKTRGQQVTLSCSPISGHRSVSWYQQTPGQGLQFLFEYFSETQRNKGNFPGRFSGRQFSNSRSEMNVSTLELGDSALYLCASSFLGIGETQYFGPGTRLLVL.

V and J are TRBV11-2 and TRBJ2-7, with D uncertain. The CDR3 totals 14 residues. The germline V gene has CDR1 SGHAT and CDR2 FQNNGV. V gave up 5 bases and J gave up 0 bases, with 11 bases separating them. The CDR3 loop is CASSLLGYSYEQYF. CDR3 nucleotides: TGTGCCAGCAGCCTCTTGGGGTACTCCTACGAGCAGTACTTC.

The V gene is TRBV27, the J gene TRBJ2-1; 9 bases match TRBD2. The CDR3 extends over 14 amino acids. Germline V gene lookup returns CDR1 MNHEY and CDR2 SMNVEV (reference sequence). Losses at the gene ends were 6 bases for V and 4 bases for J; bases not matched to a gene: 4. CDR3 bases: TGTGCCAGCAGGCTAGCGGGAACATACAATGAGCAGTTCTTC. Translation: CASRLAGTYNEQFF.

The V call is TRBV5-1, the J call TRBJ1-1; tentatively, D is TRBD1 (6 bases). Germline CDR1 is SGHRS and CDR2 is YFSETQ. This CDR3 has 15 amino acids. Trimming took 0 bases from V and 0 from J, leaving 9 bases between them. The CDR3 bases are TGCGCCAGCAGCTTGGTCCAGGGGATGAACACTGAAGCTTTCTTT. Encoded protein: CASSLVQGMNTEAFF.

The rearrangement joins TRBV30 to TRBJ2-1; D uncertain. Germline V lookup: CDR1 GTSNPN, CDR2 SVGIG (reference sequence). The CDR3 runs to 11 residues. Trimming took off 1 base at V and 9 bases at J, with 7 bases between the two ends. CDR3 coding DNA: TGTGCCTGGAGTGCGTCGGCTGAGCAGTTCTTC. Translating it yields CAWSASAEQFF.

CDR3 in DNA: TGTGCCAGCTCACCACCGATGTTTGGGGGTCTGGCTTTCTTT. This encodes CASSPPMFGGLAFF. The rearrangement joins TRBV18 to TRBJ1-1; D perhaps matches TRBD1 (5 bases). Germline V CDR1 and CDR2: KGHSH, LQKENI. V was cut by 0 bases and J by 11 bases, with 16 bases left in between. The length of the CDR3 is 14 residues.

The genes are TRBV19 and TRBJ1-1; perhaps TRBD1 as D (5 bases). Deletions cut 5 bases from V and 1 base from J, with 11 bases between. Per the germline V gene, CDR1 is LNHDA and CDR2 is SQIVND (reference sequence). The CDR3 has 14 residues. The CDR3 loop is CASSSGRKNTEAFF. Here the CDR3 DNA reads TGTGCCAGTAGTTCGGGACGGAAGAACACTGAAGCTTTCTTT.